This T cell receptor (beta chain) comes out of a study of blood T cell repertoires in COVID-19. As originally analysed: Amplification with reference gene primers provided the estimates of nucleated cell counts. Only in-frame clones appear in the TCRdb table, and some are missing; sequencing was by immunoSEQ multiplex PCR. The D gene and trimming were derived from the DNA, and the V and J assignments and clone size from that table. The sample yields under 250,000 clones, around three quarters seen once. This clone was observed a few times. This receptor was obtained from a woman between 70 and 85 years old with acute or convalescent COVID-19. The specimen sequenced was peripheral blood.

CDR3 sequence reads: CASSKFLAGGTQYF. CDR3 nucleotides: TGTGCCAGCAGCAAATTCCTAGCGGGGGGGACGCAGTATTTT. The chain recombines TRBV7-2 with TRBJ2-3; 12 bases map to TRBD2. The ends lost 5 bases at V and 9 bases at J; junction bases unmatched: 6. This CDR3 has 14 amino acids. In germline, CDR1 is SGHTA, CDR2 FQGNSA.